The T cell receptor (beta chain) under discussion was sequenced for a study of blood T cell repertoires in COVID-19. Study at large: Sources were T cells, B-cell-depleted T cells, or PBMCs; the material itself was cDNA or gDNA.

Only in-frame clones appear in the TCRdb table, and some are missing; sequencing was by immunoSEQ multiplex PCR. The data hold about 130,000 clones, with about 86% observed a single time. There are 15 residues in the CDR3. The V gene lost 2 bases and the J gene lost 4 bases, with 13 bases spanning the gap. Germline values: CDR1 LNHDA, CDR2 SQIVND (reference sequence). Cohort allocation depended upon clinical history that participants reported. This TCR derives from a woman aged 45 to 65 who had recovered from COVID-19. The V call is TRBV19, the J call TRBJ2-3, with TRBD1 as a possible D gene (6 bases). The sample was PBMCs or T cells enriched from blood (not recorded which). The CDR3 is CASSITRTDADTQYF. CDR3 DNA: TGTGCCAGTAGTATAACCCGGACAGACGCAGATACGCAGTATTTT. Looking up the rest from reference TRBV19 and TRBJ2-3 gives the full variable domain: DGGITQSPKYLFRKEGQNVTLSCEQNLNHDAMYWYRQDPGQGLRLIYYSQIVNDFQKGDIAEGYSVSREKKESFPLTVTSAQKNPTAFYLCASSITRTDADTQYFGPGTRLTVL.